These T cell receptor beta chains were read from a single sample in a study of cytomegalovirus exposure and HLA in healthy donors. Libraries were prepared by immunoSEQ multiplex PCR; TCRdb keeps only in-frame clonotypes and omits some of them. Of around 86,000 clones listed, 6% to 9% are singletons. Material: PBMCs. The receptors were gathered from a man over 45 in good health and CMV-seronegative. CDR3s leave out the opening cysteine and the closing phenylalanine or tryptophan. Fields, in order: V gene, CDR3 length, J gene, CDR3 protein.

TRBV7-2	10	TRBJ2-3	ASSLFSDTQY
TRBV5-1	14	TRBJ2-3	ASSSRAGGRTDTQY
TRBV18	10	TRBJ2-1	ASSPLSDEQF
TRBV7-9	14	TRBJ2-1	ASSLGGQGGHNEQF
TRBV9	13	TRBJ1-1	ASSVGPGVNTEAF
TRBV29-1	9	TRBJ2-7	SVQETDWRY
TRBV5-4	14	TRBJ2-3	ASSRGTSGFTDTQY
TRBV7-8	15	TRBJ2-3	ASSSRTSGGGADTQY
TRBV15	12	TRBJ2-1	ATSRTGGSDEQF
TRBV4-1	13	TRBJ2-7	ASSQIAGGYYEKY
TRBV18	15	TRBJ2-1	ASSPPGTEGPYNEQF
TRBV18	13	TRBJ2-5	ASSPPDRLKETQY
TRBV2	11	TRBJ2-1	ASSEAARNEQF
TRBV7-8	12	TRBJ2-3	ASTGTSDEDTQY
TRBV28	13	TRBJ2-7	ASSLLGPRSYEQY
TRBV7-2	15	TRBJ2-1	ASSPHPPSGSGNEQF
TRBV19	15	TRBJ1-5	ASSATGGPYSNQPQH
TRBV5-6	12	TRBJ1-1	ASSWGMENTEAF
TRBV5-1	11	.	ASSLGGRYEQY
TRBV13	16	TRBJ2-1	ASSSDDSTESSYNEQF
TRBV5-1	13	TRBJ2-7	ASSLDGTSSYEQY
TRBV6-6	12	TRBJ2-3	ASSYSGITDTQY
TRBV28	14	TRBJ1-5	ASSRYYRGSNQPQH